This T cell receptor (beta chain) was sequenced in a study of long-term antiretroviral therapy in people with HIV. Trimming removed 0 bases at V and 2 bases at J, with 8 bases between. This CDR3 is built from 13 residues. Germline V lookup: CDR1 GTSNPN, CDR2 SVGIG (reference sequence). It was version v3.0 of the immunoSEQ assay that was run at survey level. The method was immunoSEQ multiplex PCR; TCRdb's version includes in-frame clones alone and lacks a portion of them. The sample records around 27,000 clones, approximately 85% being singletons. Sequenced material: unsorted PBMCs, taken 3 years after starting antiretroviral therapy. This TCR derives from a man aged 35 to 55 with HIV. The chain combines TRBV30 with TRBJ2-7, with no clear D. This CDR3 is CAWSVGRPYEQYF. CDR3 nucleotides: TGTGCCTGGAGTGTCGGCAGACCCTACGAGCAGTACTTC.